Included here is one T cell receptor beta chain sequence, with context. Antigen unknown. The data were obtained in a study of T cell responses to AZD1222 COVID-19 vaccine. Findings of the study overall: Among those given AZD1222, only six were seropositive at baseline. Most donors were white British and more were female, and clonal diversity was possibly underestimated. No day 14 peak samples; only post-peak repertoires were characterized. Spike-specific TCR breadth and depth both grew after two AZD1222 doses.

Here immunoSEQ multiplex PCR was the method, and the copy in TCRdb shows in-frame clones only, minus some. The sample gives approximately 100,000 clones, over 85% of which show up once; under 2.5% is in the top ten. The CDR3 sequence is 14 residues long. Germline CDR1 reads MNHEY; CDR2 reads SMNVEV (reference sequence). V was pared by 5 bases and J by 5 bases, with 13 bases between. The TCR comes from an adult in good health. Sequencing was performed on peripheral blood, taken on day 0 of AZD1222 vaccination. J is TRBJ1-5 and V is TRBV27, with a possible D match to TRBD1 (5 bases). In DNA form, the CDR3 reads TGTGCCAGCAGTCCACGGGGGAAAGATCAGCCCCAGCATTTT. Encoded protein: CASSPRGKDQPQHF.